The 20 T cell receptor beta chains presented below share a single source sample, sequenced in a study of T cell responses to AZD1222 COVID-19 vaccine. Clones were read by immunoSEQ multiplex PCR, and TCRdb kept only the in-frame ones, dropping some. The table includes 150,000 to 250,000 clones, 93% detected once. Sample: peripheral blood, taken 28 days after the second AZD1222 dose. The origin of the receptors is an adult who received the AZD1222 COVID-19 vaccine.

The chain recombines TRBV7-9 with TRBJ1-1, with a possible D match to TRBD1 (5 bases). The CDR3 has 12 amino acids. CDR1 and CDR2 from the germline V gene are SEHNR and FQNEAQ (reference sequence). Trimming pared 5 bases from V and 3 bases from J, leaving 7 bases between. DNA of the CDR3: TGTGCCAGCAGCCAAGGGGACACTGAAGCTTTCTTT. Residues: CASSQGDTEAFF. Looking up the rest from reference TRBV7-9 and TRBJ1-1 gives the full variable domain: DTGVSQNPRHKITKRGQNVTFRCDPISEHNRLYWYRQTLGQGPEFLTYFQNEAQLEKSRLLSDRFSAERPKGSFSTLEIQRTEQGDSAMYLCASSQGDTEAFFGQGTRLTVV.

V usage is TRBV3-1 (or the pseudogene TRBV3-2) and J usage is TRBJ2-7; D call uncertain. In germline, CDR1 is LGHDT, CDR2 YNNKEL (reference sequence). CDR3 length: 13 residues. Trimming left V 4 bases short and J 2 bases short, with 9 bases between. CDR3 protein: CASSPEATYEQYF. For the CDR3, the DNA is TGTGCCAGCAGCCCCGAAGCTACCTACGAGCAGTACTTC.

The rearrangement uses TRBV28 and TRBJ1-2; D unresolved. Between the trimmed V and J ends, which lost 6 bases and 0 bases, there was a span of 11 bases. Germline V gene data show CDR1 as MDHEN and CDR2 as SYDVKM. The CDR3 covers 14 residues. The CDR3 is CASSSPLPNYGYTF. CDR3 nucleotides: TGTGCCAGCAGCTCACCATTGCCTAACTATGGCTACACCTTC.

This chain connects TRBV10-2 to TRBJ1-5; no clear D gene. V lost 4 bases, J lost 3 bases, and 7 bases lay in between. Germline CDR1 reads WSHSY; CDR2 reads SAAADI. The CDR3 contains 13 residues. CDR3 loop: CASSVTLNQPQHF. In nucleotides, the CDR3 is TGCGCCAGCAGTGTGACACTCAATCAGCCCCAGCATTTT.

The V and J genes are TRBV5-6 and TRBJ2-7, with 7 bases aligning to TRBD2. Per germline, CDR1 SGHDT and CDR2 YYEEEE. The CDR3 loop spans 13 amino acids. With 6 bases clipped from V and 2 bases from J, the junction kept 5 bases outside the gene matches. CDR3 loop: CASMRGTPYEQYF. CDR3 in DNA: TGTGCCAGCATGCGGGGGACTCCCTACGAGCAGTACTTC.

The V and J genes are TRBV7-3 and TRBJ1-2, with D possibly being TRBD1 (5 bases). Deletions cut 1 base from V and 7 bases from J, with 10 bases between. This CDR3 has 13 residues. Germline CDR1 is SGHTA and CDR2 is FQGTGA. CDR3 amino acids: CASSLSREGGYTF. The CDR3 DNA is TGTGCCAGCAGCTTAAGCAGGGAAGGTGGCTACACCTTC.

The chain employs TRBV7-9 and TRBJ2-1; D is ambiguous. This CDR3 contains 14 residues. Germline V gives CDR1 SEHNR, CDR2 FQNEAQ (reference sequence). Deletions cut 5 bases from V and 2 bases from J, with 10 bases between. CDR3 sequence reads: CASSARSPYNEQFF. CDR3 bases: TGTGCCAGCAGCGCCAGGTCCCCCTACAATGAGCAGTTCTTC.

J is TRBJ2-5 and V is TRBV7-9, with TRBD2 matching 10 bases. Looked up from germline, CDR1 is SEHNR and CDR2 is FQNEAQ (reference sequence). V shed 8 bases, J shed 1 base, and the junction held 16 bases outside the gene matches. This CDR3 contains 18 residues. The CDR3 protein is CASGLHISGGTFQETQYF. DNA of the CDR3: TGTGCCAGCGGCCTCCACATTAGCGGGGGGACCTTCCAAGAGACCCAGTACTTC.

The rearrangement joins TRBV27 to TRBJ1-2; D call uncertain. This CDR3 is built from 15 residues. V shed 5 bases and J shed 4 bases, with 17 bases lying between them. Germline V gene data show CDR1 as MNHEY and CDR2 as SMNVEV (reference sequence). CDR3 nucleotide sequence: TGTGCCAGCAGTCCGGTGCGCGGACGGCTCTATGGCTACACCTTC. The encoded protein is CASSPVRGRLYGYTF.

CDR3 amino acids: CASSYTLQGGYGYTF. CDR3 nucleotides: TGTGCCAGCAGTTACACCCTACAGGGAGGCTATGGCTACACCTTC. This sequence joins TRBV6-5 and TRBJ1-2; TRBD1 might be the D (6 bases). The CDR3 totals 15 residues. Trimming pared 2 bases from V and 4 bases from J, leaving 14 bases between. Germline V lookup: CDR1 MNHEY, CDR2 SVGAGI.

This rearrangement joins TRBV6-5 to TRBJ2-5; 8 positions match TRBD1. This CDR3 region has 14 residues. The junction had 7 bases not matched to a gene; V was cut back by 5 bases and J by 5 bases. CDR1 and CDR2 from the germline V gene are MNHEY and SVGAGI. The CDR3 sequence is CASSRQGARETQYF. In nucleotides, the CDR3 is TGTGCCAGCAGTCGGCAGGGGGCAAGGGAGACCCAGTACTTC.

The chain couples TRBV6-5 to TRBJ1-5; D gene uncertain. CDR1 is MNHEY, CDR2 SVGAGI, per germline. The CDR3 loop spans 14 amino acids. Trimming left V 2 bases short and J 10 bases short, with 15 bases between. The CDR3 nucleotides are TGTGCCAGCAGTTACGACCGAAGTGTCCAACCCCAGCATTTT. This codes for CASSYDRSVQPQHF.

This sequence joins TRBV6-5 and TRBJ1-1; D perhaps matches TRBD1 (5 bases). CDR1 is MNHEY, CDR2 SVGAGI, per germline. This CDR3 is 15 amino acids long. V lost 0 bases and J lost 3, with 11 bases in between. CDR3 sequence: CASSYSNRGDTEAFF. The CDR3 DNA is TGTGCCAGCAGTTACTCGAACCGAGGGGACACTGAAGCTTTCTTT.

The V gene is TRBV6-5, the J gene TRBJ2-7, with D hard to call. Germline CDR1 reads MNHEY; CDR2 reads SVGAGI. The CDR3 is 12 residues long. V was pared by 7 bases and J by 4 bases, with 11 bases between. The CDR3: CASNNRGYEQYF. DNA for the CDR3: TGTGCCAGCAACAATAGAGGTTACGAGCAGTACTTC.

The chain joins TRBV24-1 to TRBJ2-1, with 14 bases fitting TRBD2. V was clipped by 3 bases and J by 8 bases; unmatched bases: 5. The CDR3 is made up of 16 amino acids. Germline V CDR1 and CDR2: KGHDR, SFDVKD. DNA for the CDR3: TGTGCCACCAGTGATCCGACTAGCGGGGGGGCGCATGAGCAGTTCTTC. Encoded protein: CATSDPTSGGAHEQFF.

This chain links TRBV6-5 with TRBJ2-3, with unresolved D. The ends were cut back, 7 bases at V and 0 bases at J, with 11 bases in the middle. This CDR3 has 14 residues. The germline V gene has CDR1 MNHEY and CDR2 SVGAGI. In nucleotides, the CDR3 is TGTGCCAGCACCATAGCCGCGAGCACAGATACGCAGTATTTT. Translation gives CASTIAASTDTQYF.

The chain combines TRBV2 with TRBJ2-5; D is uncertain. With 8 bases removed from V and 7 bases from J, the gap between germline ends came to 8 bases. Germline-derived CDR1 and CDR2 are SNHLY and FYNNEI. This CDR3 comprises 10 residues. The DNA for the CDR3 is TGTGCCAGCGCAGGCGGGACCCAGTACTTC. This sequence encodes CASAGGTQYF.

The gene calls are TRBV12-3 or TRBV12-4 and TRBJ1-1; TRBD1 matches at 7 bases. V shed 5 bases, J shed 8 bases, and the junction held 5 bases outside the gene matches. The CDR3 is 12 residues long. CDR3 DNA sequence: TGTGCCAGCAGTCCGGACAGGAGGGAAGCTTTCTTT. It translates to CASSPDRREAFF.

The rearrangement joins TRBV14 to TRBJ1-2; D is ambiguous. The CDR3 runs 12 residues. V was pared by 1 base and J by 2 bases, with 2 bases between. The V gene's germline CDR1 is SGHDN and CDR2 FVKESK. CDR3 bases: TGTGCCAGCAGCCAAGTAAACTATGGCTACACCTTC. Translating it yields CASSQVNYGYTF.

A single count supports this clone. The chain has TRBV28 and TRBJ1-2; TRBD1 aligns across 7 bases. Trimming at V came to 8 bases and at J to 2 bases, leaving 11 bases not matched to a gene. The CDR3 runs to 15 residues. Germline loops: CDR1 MDHEN, CDR2 SYDVKM. The CDR3 is CASLAGGPLNYGYTF. The CDR3 DNA reads as TGTGCCAGCCTAGCAGGGGGGCCACTAAACTATGGCTACACCTTC.